These T cell receptor beta chains were read from a single sample in a study of cytomegalovirus exposure and HLA in healthy donors. The protocol was immunoSEQ multiplex PCR, while the TCRdb copy is restricted to in-frame clones and leaves out a portion. This sample has nearly 95,000 clones, with 7.5% to 8.5% found just once. Sequences were obtained from PBMCs. The receptor set was obtained from a man aged 45-65 years in good health and CMV-seronegative. The CDR3 runs from the conserved cysteine through the conserved F or W. Each record gives: clone size, D gene, J gene, V gene, CDR3 DNA, CDR3 protein. The D gene is left open where the match is weak. Not every row has a clone size; where given, it reads once, few, many or a size class.

NA TRBD1 TRBJ2-5 TRBV5-4 TGTGCCAGCAGCGGACAGGTTATGGAGACCCAGTACTTC CASSGQVMETQYF
NA NA TRBJ1-1 TRBV29-1 TGCAGCGTTGTGGCAGTGAACACTGAAGCTTTCTTT CSVVAVNTEAFF
few TRBD2 TRBJ2-5 TRBV27 TGTGCCAGCAGTTATCTAGCGGGGGGAAGAGAGACCCAGTACTTC CASSYLAGGRETQYF
many TRBD2 TRBJ2-1 TRBV12-5 TGTGCTAGTGCCTCCGGGACTAGCGGCGTGGGGAATGAGCAGTTCTTC CASASGTSGVGNEQFF
NA TRBD1 TRBJ2-3 TRBV5-4 TGTGCCAGCAGCTCGGGCCAACAGGGGGCTCATCCAGATACGCAGTATTTT CASSSGQQGAHPDTQYF
NA NA TRBJ2-5 TRBV6-1 TGTGCCAGCAGTGAGAGCACAGGGCTACAAGAGACCCAGTACTTC CASSESTGLQETQYF
NA TRBD2 TRBJ2-5 TRBV10-3 TGTGCCATCAGTGAAAAAGGACTAGCCGGAGAGACCCAGTACTTC CAISEKGLAGETQYF
NA NA TRBJ1-3 TRBV28 TGTGCCAGCAGTTTAAGAAGGGGTGGAAACACCATATATTTT CASSLRRGGNTIYF
NA NA TRBJ1-1 TRBV21-1 TGTGCCAGCGGAGAAGAAATGAACACTGAAGCTTTCTTT CASGEEMNTEAFF
few NA TRBJ1-2 TRBV10-3 TGTGCCATCAGTGAAGCGGGACCCTTCTATGGCTACACCTTC CAISEAGPFYGYTF
NA TRBD1 TRBJ1-4 TRBV7-2 TGTGCCAGCAGTCGACAGGGTGGCGTAGGGGAAAAACTGTTTTTT CASSRQGGVGEKLFF
NA TRBD1 TRBJ2-7 TRBV28 TGTGCCAGCAGTCCACTGGACAGGGTACACGAGCAGTACTTC CASSPLDRVHEQYF
few TRBD1 TRBJ1-4 TRBV6-5 TGTGCCAGCATGAGGGGACAGGGCAGCGAAAAACTGTTTTTT CASMRGQGSEKLFF
few NA TRBJ1-2 TRBV5-1 TGCGCCAGCAGCTTGGGCGCTATTCCTAACTATGGCTACACCTTC CASSLGAIPNYGYTF
few NA TRBJ2-5 TRBV7-8 TGTGCCAGCAGCGCGAGGGGGGGGGACTACTCCCCGGGCCAGTACTTC CASSARGGDYSPGQYF
NA NA TRBJ2-6 TRBV12-2 TGTGCAAGTCGCTTCTGGGACAGTTCTGGGGCCAACGTCCTGACTTTC CASRFWDSSGANVLTF
few TRBD1 TRBJ1-2 TRBV5-4 TGTGCCAGCAGCTTCCCAGGGGGCTCGGACTATGGCTACACCTTC CASSFPGGSDYGYTF
NA TRBD2 TRBJ2-1 TRBV5-4 TGTGCCAGCAGCGCGGTGGGGGAGGGCGTGAATGAGCAGTTCTTC CASSAVGEGVNEQFF
NA NA TRBJ1-5 TRBV28 TGTGCCAGCAGTTCTATCCGGAGCAGGGGCCCACGCAATCAGCCCCAGCATTTT CASSSIRSRGPRNQPQHF
NA TRBD2 TRBJ2-5 TRBV29-1 TGCAGCGTTGAATCGGCTAGCGGCCAAGAGACCCAGTACTTC CSVESASGQETQYF
NA NA TRBJ2-7 TRBV6-6 TGTGCCAGCAGTTACGCGGTAGGGGCCGAGCAGTACTTC CASSYAVGAEQYF
NA NA TRBJ2-1 TRBV11-3 TGTGCCAGCAGCCGAAGCGGGTCCCTCTCCTACAATGAGCAGTTCTTC CASSRSGSLSYNEQFF
NA NA TRBJ2-7 TRBV6-5 TGTGCCAGCAGTTACTCGAGTAGGGGCGAGCAGTACTTC CASSYSSRGEQYF
few NA TRBJ1-4 TRBV25-1 TGTGCCAGCAGTGAATTCAGGGGCTGGGAAAAACTGTTTTTT CASSEFRGWEKLFF
NA TRBD2 TRBJ2-1 TRBV19 TGTGCCAGTAGTACCTTTCTAGCGGGGGACAATGAGCAGTTCTTC CASSTFLAGDNEQFF
few NA TRBJ2-7 TRBV30 TGTGCCTGGAACGTCATCGGGACACCATCCTACGAGCAGTACTTC CAWNVIGTPSYEQYF
NA TRBD2 TRBJ2-5 TRBV19 TGTGCCACCGGGGGGGGATTACAAGAGACCCAGTACTTC CATGGGLQETQYF
few TRBD1 TRBJ2-7 TRBV10-3 TGTGCCATCAGCGGACAGGGCAGCGAGCAGTACTTC CAISGQGSEQYF
few NA TRBJ1-5 TRBV30 TGTGCCTGGAGTACTTATAGCAATCAGCCCCAGCATTTT CAWSTYSNQPQHF
once TRBD1 TRBJ2-3 TRBV28 TGTGCCAGCAGCGCCCGACAGGGTGGGGATACGCAGTATTTT CASSARQGGDTQYF
few NA TRBJ2-7 TRBV6-6 TGTGCCAGCAGTTCCGACAGTTACGAGCAGTACTTC CASSSDSYEQYF
NA TRBD2 TRBJ2-1 TRBV7-2 TGTGCCAGCAGCTCCATGGGACTAGCGAACAATGAGCAGTTCTTC CASSSMGLANNEQFF
NA NA TRBJ2-3 TRBV9 TGTGCCAGCAGCGCGGTAAACTCAGATACGCAGTATTTT CASSAVNSDTQYF
few NA TRBJ2-1 TRBV12-2 TGTGCAAGTCGCCCGCGCGGGACTCCCTACAATGAGCAGTTCTTC CASRPRGTPYNEQFF
NA NA TRBJ2-6 TRBV7-6 TGTGCCAGCAGCGCCACAGAGATCTCTGGGGCCAACGTCCTGACTTTC CASSATEISGANVLTF
few NA TRBJ2-7 TRBV7-8 TGTGCCAGCAGCTTAGGGGCAAGCAACTACGAGCAGTACTTC CASSLGASNYEQYF
NA TRBD1 TRBJ2-5 TRBV27 TGTGCCAGCAGTTCGGGACAGGGTCGGGAGACCCAGTACTTC CASSSGQGRETQYF
NA TRBD1 TRBJ2-7 TRBV19 TGTGCCAGTAGTATAGGACAGGGCTACGAGCAGTACTTC CASSIGQGYEQYF
NA NA TRBJ1-1 TRBV28 TGTGCCAGCAGTTTAGCCGGAGCGGGGGGCACTGAAGCTTTCTTT CASSLAGAGGTEAFF
NA TRBD1 TRBJ1-2 TRBV4-2 TGTGCCAGCAGCCAAGGAAGACAGGGATCCTATGGCTACACCTTC CASSQGRQGSYGYTF
few TRBD1 TRBJ1-3 TRBV28 TGTGCCAGCTTCGGGGGACAGGGAGGAAACACCATATATTTT CASFGGQGGNTIYF
few NA TRBJ2-3 TRBV6-1 TGTGCCAGCAGCCGCGGGCCCATGAGGTCCGATACGCAGTATTTT CASSRGPMRSDTQYF
NA NA TRBJ2-5 TRBV5-1 TGCGCCAGCAGCTTGGAGGGCGCCCTGGGAGCGACCCAGTACTTC CASSLEGALGATQYF
NA NA TRBJ2-1 TRBV28 TGTGCCAGCAGTTTGGGGGGAGGAAACAATGAGCAGTTCTTC CASSLGGGNNEQFF
NA NA TRBJ2-1 TRBV7-9 TGTGCCAGCAGCTCCCCTTGGGGGCGGGAGTTCGATGAGCAGTTCTTC CASSSPWGREFDEQFF
NA TRBD1 TRBJ2-3 TRBV6-5 TGTGCCAGCAGATTGGGACAGGCTAGCACAGATACGCAGTATTTT CASRLGQASTDTQYF
few NA TRBJ1-2 TRBV2 TGTGCCAGCACCACGGTAGTGGGGGCCGGGTACTATGGCTACACCTTC CASTTVVGAGYYGYTF
few TRBD1 TRBJ2-1 TRBV30 TGTGCCTGGAGCGCCGGGACAGACAATGAGCAGTTCTTC CAWSAGTDNEQFF